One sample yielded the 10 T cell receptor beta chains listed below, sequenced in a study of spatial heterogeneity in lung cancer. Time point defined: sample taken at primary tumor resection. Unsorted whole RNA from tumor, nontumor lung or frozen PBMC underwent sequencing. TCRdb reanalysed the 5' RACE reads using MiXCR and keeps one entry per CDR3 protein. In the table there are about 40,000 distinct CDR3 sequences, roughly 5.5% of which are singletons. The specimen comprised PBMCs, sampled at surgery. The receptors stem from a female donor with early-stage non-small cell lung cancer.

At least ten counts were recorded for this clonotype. CDR3 residues: CAISDTGLAKNIQYF. The CDR3 region has the DNA TGTGCCATCAGTGACACAGGGCTAGCCAAAAACATTCAGTACTTC. The rearrangement links TRBV10-3 to TRBJ2-4; D might be TRBD1 (6 bases). V was shortened by 3 bases and J by 0 bases, with 9 bases between the two germline ends. Germline lookup yields CDR1 ENHRY and CDR2 SYGVKD. CDR3 length: 15 amino acids.

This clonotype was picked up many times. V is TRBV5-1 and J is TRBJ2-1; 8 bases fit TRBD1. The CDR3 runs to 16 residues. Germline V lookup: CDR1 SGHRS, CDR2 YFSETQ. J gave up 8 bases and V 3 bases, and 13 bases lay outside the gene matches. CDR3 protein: CASSSRTGYQDDEQFF. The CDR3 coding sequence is TGCGCCAGCAGCTCTCGGACAGGGTATCAGGATGATGAGCAGTTCTTC. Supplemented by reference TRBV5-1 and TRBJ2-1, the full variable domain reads KAGVTQTPRYLIKTRGQQVTLSCSPISGHRSVSWYQQTPGQGLQFLFEYFSETQRNKGNFPGRFSGRQFSNSRSEMNVSTLELGDSALYLCASSSRTGYQDDEQFFGPGTRLTVL.

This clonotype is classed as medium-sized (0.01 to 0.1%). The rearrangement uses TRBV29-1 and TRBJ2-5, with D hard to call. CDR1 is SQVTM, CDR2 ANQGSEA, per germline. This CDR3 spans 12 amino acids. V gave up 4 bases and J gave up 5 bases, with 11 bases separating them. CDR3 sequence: CSVGNPAETQYF. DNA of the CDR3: TGCAGCGTTGGGAATCCGGCGGAGACCCAGTACTTC.

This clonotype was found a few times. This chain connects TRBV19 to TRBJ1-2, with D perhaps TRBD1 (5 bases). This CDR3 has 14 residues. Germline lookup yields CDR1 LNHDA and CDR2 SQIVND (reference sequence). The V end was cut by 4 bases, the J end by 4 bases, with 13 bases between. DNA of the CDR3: TGTGCCAGTAGTACCCCATTGGGGACCTATGGCTACACCTTC. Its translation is CASSTPLGTYGYTF.

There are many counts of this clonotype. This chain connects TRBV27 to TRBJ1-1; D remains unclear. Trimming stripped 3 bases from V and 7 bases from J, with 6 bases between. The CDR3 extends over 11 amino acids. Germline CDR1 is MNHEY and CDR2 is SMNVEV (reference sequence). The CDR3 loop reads CASSFGYEAFF. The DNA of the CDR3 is TGTGCCAGCAGTTTTGGATATGAAGCTTTCTTT.

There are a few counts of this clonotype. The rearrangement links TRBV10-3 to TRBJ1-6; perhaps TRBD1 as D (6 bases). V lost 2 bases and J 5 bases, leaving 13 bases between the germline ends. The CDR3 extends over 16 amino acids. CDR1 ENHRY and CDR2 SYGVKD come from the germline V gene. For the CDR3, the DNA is TGTGCCATCAGTGAGAGGGGGGGGAGAGATAATTCACCCCTCCACTTT. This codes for CAISERGGRDNSPLHF.

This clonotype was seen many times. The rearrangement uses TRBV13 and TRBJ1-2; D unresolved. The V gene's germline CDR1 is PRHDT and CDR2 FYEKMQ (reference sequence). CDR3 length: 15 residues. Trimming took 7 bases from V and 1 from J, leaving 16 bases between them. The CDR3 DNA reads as TGTGCCAGCAACTCGAGGGCAGATATTAACTATGGCTACACCTTC. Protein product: CASNSRADINYGYTF.

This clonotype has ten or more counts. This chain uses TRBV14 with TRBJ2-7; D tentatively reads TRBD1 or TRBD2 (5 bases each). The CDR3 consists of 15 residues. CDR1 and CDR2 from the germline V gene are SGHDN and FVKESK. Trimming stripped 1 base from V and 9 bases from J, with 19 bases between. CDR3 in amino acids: CASSQAGLGPHGQYF. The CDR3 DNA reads TGTGCCAGCAGCCAAGCGGGGCTCGGGCCGCACGGGCAGTACTTC.

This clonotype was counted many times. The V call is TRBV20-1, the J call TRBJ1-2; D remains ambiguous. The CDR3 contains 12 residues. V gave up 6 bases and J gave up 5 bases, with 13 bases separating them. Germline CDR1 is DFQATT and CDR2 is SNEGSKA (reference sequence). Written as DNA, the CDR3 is TGCAGTGCCCCTGAGGTTATTTATGGCTACACCTTC. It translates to CSAPEVIYGYTF.

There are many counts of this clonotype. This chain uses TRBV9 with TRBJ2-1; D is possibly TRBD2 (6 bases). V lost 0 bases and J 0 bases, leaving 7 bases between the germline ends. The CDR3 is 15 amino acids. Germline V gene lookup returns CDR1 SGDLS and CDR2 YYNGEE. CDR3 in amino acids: CASSVAGDSYNEQFF. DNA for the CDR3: TGTGCCAGCAGCGTAGCGGGGGACTCCTACAATGAGCAGTTCTTC.